These T cell receptor beta chains were read from a single sample in a study of T-cell memory formation after mild COVID-19. Using its own MiXCR run on the 5' RACE reads, TCRdb lists one record per CDR3 protein. Among approximately 300,000 distinct CDR3 sequences listed, 15% to 20% were seen once. The sequenced material came from PBMCs or a T cell subset sorted from them (not recorded which). The receptors stem from a man aged 18 to 30 who had mild COVID-19 (a few samples of this study predate the infection). Cell type and time point are not known. Both conserved end residues are part of each CDR3. A D gene is named only where the DNA matches it firmly. Expanded clones are given a class, and other clones once, few, many or no size at all.

CDR3aa | CDR3nt | d_gene | v_gene | abundance | j_gene
CASTVGTGGEQYF | TGTGCCAGCACGGTCGGGACAGGGGGCGAGCAGTACTTC | TRBD1 | TRBV6-6 | - | TRBJ2-7
CASSPPTGRRYNEQFF | TGTGCCAGCAGTCCTCCCACGGGACGGAGATACAATGAGCAGTTCTTC | - | TRBV3-1 | many | TRBJ2-1
CASSEGGAGETQYF | TGCGCCAGCAGTGAAGGTGGGGCAGGGGAGACCCAGTACTTC | - | TRBV10-2 | - | TRBJ2-5
CASSFGRGYHEQYF | TGTGCCAGCAGCTTCGGGCGGGGGTACCACGAGCAGTACTTC | TRBD2 | TRBV7-2 | many | TRBJ2-7
CASSQERAGDNEQFF | TGCGCCAGCAGCCAAGAGAGAGCGGGGGACAATGAGCAGTTCTTC | TRBD2 | TRBV4-3 | few | TRBJ2-1
CASSLGRADEQYF | TGTGCCAGCAGCTTGGGCAGGGCTGACGAGCAGTACTTC | - | TRBV5-6 | few | TRBJ2-7
CAISETISYNEQFF | TGTGCCATCAGTGAGACTATCTCCTACAATGAGCAGTTCTTC | - | TRBV10-3 | - | TRBJ2-1
CASHRGGYSSEAFF | TGTGCCAGCCACAGGGGGGGATATAGTTCTGAAGCTTTCTTT | TRBD1 | TRBV11-2 | few | TRBJ1-1
CASSLPSPTSRETQYF | TGTGCCAGCAGCTTACCCTCCCCGACTAGCAGAGAGACCCAGTACTTC | TRBD2 | TRBV7-6 | few | TRBJ2-5
CASSPTLGLAWKIGGTDTQYF | TGTGCCAGCAGCCCTACCCTGGGGCTAGCTTGGAAGATCGGGGGAACAGATACGCAGTATTTT | - | TRBV9 | - | TRBJ2-3
CASSGGVAGATDTQYF | TGCGCCAGCAGCGGTGGGGTAGCGGGGGCCACAGATACGCAGTATTTT | TRBD2 | TRBV5-1 | many | TRBJ2-3
CSGAKGARTDTQYF | TGCAGTGGGGCCAAGGGGGCGCGCACAGATACGCAGTATTTT | TRBD1 | TRBV20-1 | many | TRBJ2-3
CASSFRLTQGGSTDTQYF | TGCGCCAGCAGCTTCCGCCTAACCCAGGGGGGCAGCACAGATACGCAGTATTTT | - | TRBV5-1 | few | TRBJ2-3
CASSSGQLAFF | TGTGCCAGCAGCTCGGGACAGTTGGCTTTCTTT | TRBD1 | TRBV7-2 | few | TRBJ1-1
CASSLGGLTEAFF | TGTGCCAGCAGTCTCGGGGGTTTGACTGAAGCTTTCTTT | - | TRBV27 | few | TRBJ1-1
CASGDPNTEAFF | TGTGCCAGCGGGGACCCGAACACTGAAGCTTTCTTT | - | TRBV6-2/TRBV6-3 | - | TRBJ1-1
CASSFGRGSGELFF | TGTGCCAGCAGTTTTGGTCGAGGGAGCGGGGAGCTGTTTTTT | - | TRBV28 | - | TRBJ2-2
CASSLEVAGGSYNEQFF | TGTGCCAGCAGCTTAGAGGTAGCGGGGGGTTCCTACAATGAGCAGTTCTTC | TRBD2 | TRBV7-2 | - | TRBJ2-1
CATSDGTQRAKNIQYF | TGTGCCACCAGTGATGGGACGCAACGAGCCAAAAACATTCAGTACTTC | - | TRBV24-1 | - | TRBJ2-4
CASSYEGEDTEAFF | TGTGCCAGCAGTTACGAAGGGGAGGACACTGAAGCTTTCTTT | - | TRBV6-2/TRBV6-3 | - | TRBJ1-1
CASSPSPSSGSYNEQFF | TGTGCCAGCAGCCCTTCTCCTTCTAGCGGCTCCTACAATGAGCAGTTCTTC | TRBD2 | TRBV5-8 | few | TRBJ2-1
CASSPLGTGELFF | TGTGCCAGCAGTCCTTTAGGCACCGGGGAGCTGTTTTTT | - | TRBV12-3/TRBV12-4 | few | TRBJ2-2
CASRKEIDTGELFF | TGTGCCAGCAGGAAAGAGATCGACACCGGGGAGCTGTTTTTT | - | TRBV27 | few | TRBJ2-2
CASSQTPPRGYGYTF | TGTGCCAGCAGTCAAACCCCCCCCCGGGGCTATGGCTACACCTTC | - | TRBV25-1 | - | TRBJ1-2
CSAGGSGRSNEKLFF | TGCAGTGCTGGGGGGTCGGGGAGGTCTAATGAAAAACTGTTTTTT | - | TRBV20-1 | - | TRBJ1-4
CASKQSGYGYTF | TGTGCCAGCAAGCAATCAGGGTATGGCTACACCTTC | - | TRBV6-2/TRBV6-3 | many | TRBJ1-2
CASSSRQVAWSTDTQYF | TGTGCCAGCAGTTCGCGACAGGTTGCGTGGAGCACAGATACGCAGTATTTT | - | TRBV28 | - | TRBJ2-3
CASSSGHLEAFF | TGTGCCAGCAGTTCTGGACACCTTGAAGCTTTCTTT | - | TRBV12-3/TRBV12-4 | - | TRBJ1-1
CASSAGTPSTDTQYF | TGTGCCAGCAGCGCCGGGACGCCTAGCACAGATACGCAGTATTTT | - | TRBV7-6 | - | TRBJ2-3
CSAFPASGKETQYF | TGCAGTGCTTTTCCGGCTAGCGGGAAGGAGACCCAGTACTTC | TRBD2 | TRBV20-1 | few | TRBJ2-5
CASSQRDVGTLETGELFF | TGCGCCAGCAGCCAGAGGGATGTAGGGACACTGGAGACCGGGGAGCTGTTTTTT | - | TRBV4-1 | few | TRBJ2-2
CASSPPARANYGYTF | TGTGCCAGCTCACCCCCGGCCAGGGCGAACTATGGCTACACCTTC | - | TRBV18 | - | TRBJ1-2
CASSPGQGTRGYTF | TGCGCCAGCAGCCCAGGGCAGGGGACTAGAGGCTACACCTTC | - | TRBV4-1 | few | TRBJ1-2
CASSSTGRNYEQYF | TGTGCCAGCAGCTCGACTGGACGGAACTACGAGCAGTACTTC | - | TRBV9 | few | TRBJ2-7
CASSFFSATNEKLFF | TGTGCCAGCAGCTTCTTCTCCGCAACTAATGAAAAACTGTTTTTT | - | TRBV7-9 | few | TRBJ1-4
CAIRDRGDTGELFF | TGTGCCATTAGGGACAGGGGGGACACCGGGGAGCTGTTTTTT | TRBD1 | TRBV10-3 | few | TRBJ2-2
CASSVAAGAYNEQFF | TGTGCCAGCAGTGTTGCGGCGGGGGCATACAATGAGCAGTTCTTC | - | TRBV6-4 | - | TRBJ2-1
CATSVGRDYGYTF | TGTGCCACCAGTGTGGGTAGAGACTATGGCTACACCTTC | - | TRBV24-1 | - | TRBJ1-2
CASIGQVQETQYF | TGTGCCAGCATAGGCCAGGTTCAAGAGACCCAGTACTTC | - | TRBV7-2 | few | TRBJ2-5
CASSRGVVKDTQYF | TGCGCCAGCAGCCGGGGGGTGGTAAAAGATACGCAGTATTTT | - | TRBV4-3 | few | TRBJ2-3
CASGVGVAGGPETQYF | TGTGCCAGCGGCGTTGGGGTCGCGGGGGGGCCGGAGACCCAGTACTTC | TRBD2 | TRBV6-5 | few | TRBJ2-5
CASSREASYNSPLHF | TGTGCCAGCAGCCGGGAGGCCTCCTATAATTCACCCCTCCACTTT | - | TRBV7-9 | - | TRBJ1-6
CASTRGYGYTF | TGTGCCAGCACCCGAGGCTATGGCTACACCTTC | - | TRBV5-4 | - | TRBJ1-2
CASSLVQGTNYGYTF | TGTGCCAGCAGTTTAGTGCAGGGAACAAACTATGGCTACACCTTC | - | TRBV12-3/TRBV12-4 | few | TRBJ1-2
CASSFWSGGEAFF | TGCGCCAGCAGCTTCTGGTCGGGGGGTGAAGCTTTCTTT | - | TRBV5-1 | - | TRBJ1-1
CATSRARGQGLHGYTF | TGTGCCACCAGCAGGGCGAGGGGACAGGGGCTTCATGGCTACACCTTC | TRBD1 | TRBV15 | few | TRBJ1-2
CASSSGPDTQYF | TGTGCCAGCTCATCAGGGCCTGATACGCAGTATTTT | - | TRBV18 | - | TRBJ2-3
CASSSPTGEYGYTF | TGCGCCAGCAGCTCTCCGACAGGGGAGTATGGCTACACCTTC | TRBD1 | TRBV5-1 | few | TRBJ1-2
CASSQDRGDYGYTF | TGTGCCAGCAGCCAAGATCGCGGGGACTATGGCTACACCTTC | - | TRBV4-2 | few | TRBJ1-2